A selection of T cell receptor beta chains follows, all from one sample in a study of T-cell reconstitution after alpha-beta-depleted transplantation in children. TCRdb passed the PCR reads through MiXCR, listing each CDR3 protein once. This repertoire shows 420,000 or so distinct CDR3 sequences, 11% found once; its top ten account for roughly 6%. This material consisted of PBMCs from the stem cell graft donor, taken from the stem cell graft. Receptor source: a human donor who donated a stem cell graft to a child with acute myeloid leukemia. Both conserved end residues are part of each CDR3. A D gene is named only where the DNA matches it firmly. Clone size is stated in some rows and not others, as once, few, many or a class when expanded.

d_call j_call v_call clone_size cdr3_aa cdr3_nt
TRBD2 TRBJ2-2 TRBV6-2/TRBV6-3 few CASSHSELAGVTGELFF TGTGCCAGCAGTCACTCCGAACTAGCGGGAGTCACCGGGGAGCTGTTTTTT
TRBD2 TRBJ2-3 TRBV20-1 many CSAAGTSDPTGAQYF TGCAGTGCTGCCGGGACTAGCGACCCTACCGGGGCGCAGTATTTT
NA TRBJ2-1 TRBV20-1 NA CSALRSGYNEQFF TGCAGTGCGCTCCGAAGCGGATACAATGAGCAGTTCTTC
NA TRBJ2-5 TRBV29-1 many CSAFRQEETQYF TGCAGCGCCTTTCGGCAAGAAGAGACCCAGTACTTC
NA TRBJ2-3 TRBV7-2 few CASSFPDTQYF TGTGCCAGCAGCTTTCCAGATACGCAGTATTTT
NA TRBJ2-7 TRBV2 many CASSPQRYSYEQYF TGTGCCAGCAGTCCACAGCGGTACTCCTACGAGCAGTACTTC
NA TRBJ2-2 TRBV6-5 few CASSYSQKSGELFF TGTGCCAGCAGTTACAGCCAAAAATCCGGGGAGCTGTTTTTT
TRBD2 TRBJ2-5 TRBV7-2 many CASSLVASGTWETQYF TGTGCCAGCAGCTTAGTGGCTAGCGGGACTTGGGAGACCCAGTACTTC
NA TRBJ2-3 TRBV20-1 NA CSARADRITDTQYF TGCAGTGCTAGAGCCGACAGAATCACAGATACGCAGTATTTT
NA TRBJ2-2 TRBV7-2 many CASSFANTGELFF TGTGCCAGCAGCTTTGCGAACACCGGGGAGCTGTTTTTT
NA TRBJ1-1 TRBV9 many CASSVEDWGGTEAFF TGTGCCAGCAGCGTAGAGGATTGGGGGGGCACTGAAGCTTTCTTT
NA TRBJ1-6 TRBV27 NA CASSYGGTVLSPLHF TGTGCCAGCAGTTACGGGGGAACGGTACTTTCACCCCTCCACTTT
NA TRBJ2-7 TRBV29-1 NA CSVDGPGDEYEQYF TGCAGCGTTGACGGTCCGGGAGACGAATACGAGCAGTACTTC
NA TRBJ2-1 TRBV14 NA CASSLPAGRGKNEQFF TGTGCCAGCAGCCTACCCGCGGGGCGGGGCAAGAATGAGCAGTTCTTC
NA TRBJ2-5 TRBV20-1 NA CSASYGGETQYF TGCAGTGCCAGCTATGGGGGAGAGACCCAGTACTTC
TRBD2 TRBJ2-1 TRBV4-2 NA CASSQTGTSGNNEQFF TGTGCCAGCAGCCAAACCGGGACTAGCGGGAACAATGAGCAGTTCTTC
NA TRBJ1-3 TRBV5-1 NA CASSAAWGSSGNTIYF TGCGCCAGCAGCGCAGCCTGGGGGAGCTCTGGAAACACCATATATTTT
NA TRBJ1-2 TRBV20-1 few CSARDPSKTLSGYTF TGCAGTGCTAGAGATCCCTCCAAGACCCTATCCGGCTACACCTTC
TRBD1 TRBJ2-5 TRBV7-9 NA CASSRGQGQDLETQYF TGTGCCAGCAGCAGAGGACAGGGGCAGGATTTGGAGACCCAGTACTTC
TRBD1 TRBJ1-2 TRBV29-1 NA CSVEGQGFGYTF TGCAGCGTTGAAGGACAGGGGTTTGGCTACACCTTC
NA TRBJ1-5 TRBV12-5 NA CASGLVSSQPQHF TGTGCTAGTGGTTTGGTATCAAGTCAGCCCCAGCATTTT
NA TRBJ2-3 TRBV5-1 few CASSLVQTSTDTQYF TGCGCCAGCAGCTTGGTCCAGACTAGCACAGATACGCAGTATTTT
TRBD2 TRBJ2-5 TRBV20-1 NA CSGVSASGGLTQYF TGCAGTGGTGTCTCGGCTAGCGGGGGGCTGACCCAGTACTTC
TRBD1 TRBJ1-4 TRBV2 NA CASSEYQGASEKLFF TGTGCCAGCAGTGAATATCAGGGGGCGAGTGAAAAACTGTTTTTT
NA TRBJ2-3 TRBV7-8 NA CASSRTVSIFDGTDTQYF TGTGCCAGCAGCAGGACAGTTAGTATATTTGACGGCACAGATACGCAGTATTTT
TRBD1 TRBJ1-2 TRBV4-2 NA CASSPARDRFNYGYTF TGTGCCAGCAGCCCCGCGCGGGACAGATTTAACTATGGCTACACCTTC
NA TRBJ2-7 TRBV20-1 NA CSARDRDLEQYF TGCAGTGCTAGGGACAGAGATCTGGAGCAGTACTTC
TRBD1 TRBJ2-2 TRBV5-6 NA CASNRGRAGELFF TGTGCCAGCAACAGGGGGCGGGCCGGGGAGCTGTTTTTT
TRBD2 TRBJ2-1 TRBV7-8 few CASSLEGFLAGNYNEQFF TGTGCCAGCAGCTTAGAGGGTTTTCTAGCGGGGAACTACAATGAGCAGTTCTTC
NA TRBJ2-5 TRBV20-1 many CSWSRGETQYF TGCAGCTGGTCGAGGGGGGAGACCCAGTACTTC
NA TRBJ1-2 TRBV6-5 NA CASRAPTGGYTF TGTGCCAGCAGAGCACCCACAGGAGGCTACACCTTC
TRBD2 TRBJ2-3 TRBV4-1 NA CASSQDWGVGGRRSTDTQYF TGCGCCAGCAGCCAAGATTGGGGGGTGGGCGGGAGAAGATCCACAGATACGCAGTATTTT
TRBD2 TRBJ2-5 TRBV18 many CASSSRLAGGPETQYF TGTGCCAGCTCATCTAGACTAGCGGGAGGGCCAGAGACCCAGTACTTC
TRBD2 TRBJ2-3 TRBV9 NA CASSALAASVDTQYF TGTGCCAGCAGCGCTCTAGCGGCATCGGTGGATACGCAGTATTTT
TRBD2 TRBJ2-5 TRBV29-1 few CSGGRETETQYF TGCAGCGGGGGGAGGGAGACGGAGACCCAGTACTTC
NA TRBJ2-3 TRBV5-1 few CASSYTTGAADTQYF TGCGCCAGCAGCTACACGACAGGCGCAGCAGATACGCAGTATTTT
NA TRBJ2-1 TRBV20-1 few CSASPDSYNEQFF TGCAGTGCTTCCCCCGACTCCTACAATGAGCAGTTCTTC